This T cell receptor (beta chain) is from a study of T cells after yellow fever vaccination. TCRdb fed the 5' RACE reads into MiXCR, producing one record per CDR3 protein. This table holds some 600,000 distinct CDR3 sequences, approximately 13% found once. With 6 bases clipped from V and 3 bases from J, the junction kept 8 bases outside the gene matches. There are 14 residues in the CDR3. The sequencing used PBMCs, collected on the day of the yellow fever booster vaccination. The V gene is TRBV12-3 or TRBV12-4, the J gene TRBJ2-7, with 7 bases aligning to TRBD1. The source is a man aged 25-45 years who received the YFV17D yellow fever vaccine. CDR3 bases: TGTGCCAGCAGCAAGACAGGGCCCGGCTACGAGCAGTACTTC. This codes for CASSKTGPGYEQYF.